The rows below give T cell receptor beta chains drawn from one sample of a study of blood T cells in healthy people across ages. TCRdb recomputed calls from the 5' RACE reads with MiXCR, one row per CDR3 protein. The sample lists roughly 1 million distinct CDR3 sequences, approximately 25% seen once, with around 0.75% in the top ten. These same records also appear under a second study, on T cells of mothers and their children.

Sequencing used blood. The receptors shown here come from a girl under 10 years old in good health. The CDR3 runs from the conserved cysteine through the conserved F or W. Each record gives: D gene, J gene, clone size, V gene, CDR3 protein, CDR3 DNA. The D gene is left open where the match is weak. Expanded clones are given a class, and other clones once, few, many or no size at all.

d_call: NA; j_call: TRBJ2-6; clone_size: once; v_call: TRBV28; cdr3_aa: CASSFRNSGANVLTF; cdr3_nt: TGTGCCAGCAGTTTTCGGAACTCTGGGGCCAACGTCCTGACTTTC
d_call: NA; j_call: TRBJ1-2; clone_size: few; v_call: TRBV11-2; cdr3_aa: CASSSAGTTIGGYTF; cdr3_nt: TGTGCCAGCAGCTCCGCCGGGACCACGATAGGTGGCTACACCTTC
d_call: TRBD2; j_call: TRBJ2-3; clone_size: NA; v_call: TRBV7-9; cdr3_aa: CAGSSRLAGGTKTDTQYF; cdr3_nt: TGTGCCGGCAGCTCACGCTTAGCGGGGGGGACTAAAACAGATACGCAGTATTTT
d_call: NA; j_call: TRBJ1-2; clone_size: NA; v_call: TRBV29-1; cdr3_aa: CSVDLLLVDYPPGPRPNYGYTF; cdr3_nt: TGCAGCGTTGATCTCCTTTTGGTGGACTACCCACCTGGGCCAAGACCGAACTATGGCTACACCTTC
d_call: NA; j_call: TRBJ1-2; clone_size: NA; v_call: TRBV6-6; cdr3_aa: CASRPAASGYTF; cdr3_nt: TGTGCCAGCAGGCCGGCCGCTTCGGGCTACACCTTC
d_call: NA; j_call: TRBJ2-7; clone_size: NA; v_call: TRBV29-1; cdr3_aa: CSVEDSSIKDEQYF; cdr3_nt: TGCAGCGTTGAAGACTCCAGTATCAAGGACGAGCAGTACTTC
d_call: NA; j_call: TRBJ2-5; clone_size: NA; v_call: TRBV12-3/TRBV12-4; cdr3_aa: CASSPQISEVETQYF; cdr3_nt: TGTGCCAGCAGCCCACAAATTAGCGAGGTGGAGACCCAGTACTTC
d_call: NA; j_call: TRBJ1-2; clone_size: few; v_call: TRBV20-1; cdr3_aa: CSARDPETGANYGYTF; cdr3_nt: TGCAGTGCTAGAGATCCAGAGACGGGAGCTAACTATGGCTACACCTTC
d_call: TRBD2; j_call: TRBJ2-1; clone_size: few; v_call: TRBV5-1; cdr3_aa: CASSLYAGGEGSYNEQFF; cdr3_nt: TGCGCCAGCAGCTTATATGCGGGGGGAGAAGGCTCCTACAATGAGCAGTTCTTC
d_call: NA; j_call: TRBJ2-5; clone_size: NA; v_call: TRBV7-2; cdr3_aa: CASSTGMGTQYF; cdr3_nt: TGTGCCAGCAGCACGGGGATGGGGACCCAGTACTTC
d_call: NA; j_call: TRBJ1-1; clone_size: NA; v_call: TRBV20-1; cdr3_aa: CSASKAYEAFF; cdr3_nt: TGCAGTGCTTCAAAAGCCTATGAAGCTTTCTTT
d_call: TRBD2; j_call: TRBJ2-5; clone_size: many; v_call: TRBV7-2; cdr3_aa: CASSSLAGAETQYF; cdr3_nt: TGTGCCAGCAGCTCCCTAGCGGGAGCCGAGACCCAGTACTTC
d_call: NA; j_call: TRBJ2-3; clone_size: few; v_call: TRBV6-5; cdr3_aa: CASSYGLAGEDTQYF; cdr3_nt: TGTGCCAGCAGTTACGGTCTAGCAGGGGAAGATACGCAGTATTTT
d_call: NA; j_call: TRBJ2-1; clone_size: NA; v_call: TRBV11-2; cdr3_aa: CASSLLESGALGGEQFF; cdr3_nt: TGTGCCAGCAGCTTACTAGAGTCAGGGGCCCTTGGGGGTGAGCAGTTCTTC